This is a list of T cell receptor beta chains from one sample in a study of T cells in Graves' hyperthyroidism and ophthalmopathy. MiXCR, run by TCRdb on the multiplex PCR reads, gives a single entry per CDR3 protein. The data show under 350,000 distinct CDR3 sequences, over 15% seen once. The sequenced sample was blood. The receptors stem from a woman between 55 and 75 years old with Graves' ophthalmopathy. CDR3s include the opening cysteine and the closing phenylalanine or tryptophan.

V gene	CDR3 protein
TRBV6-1	CASNLDGGDQPQHF
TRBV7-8	CASSLDNHQPQHF
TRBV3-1	CASSQGHSEQYF
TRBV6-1	CASTGDRGLHQPQHF
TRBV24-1	CATSDLTPSSYNEQFF
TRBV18	CASSPTRQGGDTQYF
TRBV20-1	CSAPGTGGAKYGYTF
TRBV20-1	CSARLWTSVEETQYF
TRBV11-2	CASSPQGAGGELFF
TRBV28	CASSPGTKNTEAFF
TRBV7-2	CASSFTAYQETQYF
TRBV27	CASSLGRRSRGSSPLHF
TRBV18	CASSPSAGNSYNEQFF
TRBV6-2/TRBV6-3	CASSYPTDELAGETDTQYF
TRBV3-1	CASSQVGGLPVPEAFF
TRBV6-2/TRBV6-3	CASSGRTNNQPQHF
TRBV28	CASNARTGYGQYF
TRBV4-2	CASSLESPNSYLPQHF
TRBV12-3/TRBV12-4	CASSSQTIGNSPLHF
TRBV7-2	CASSPSQDRSTYEQYF
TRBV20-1	CSAKSGNVLTF
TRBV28	CASSPHKGGQFF
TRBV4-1	CASSQALSGGRASGELFF
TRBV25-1	CASSDRQGWTYEQYF
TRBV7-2	CASSYDRLSGANVLTF
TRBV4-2	CASSQMGGPQYF
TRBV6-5	CAGSYSLADTDTQYF
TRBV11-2	CASSPRVPGTFAHGYTF
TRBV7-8	CASSLGTGANQPQHF
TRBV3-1	CASSQARANQPQHF
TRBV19	CASSPRTGYAKNTQYF
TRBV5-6	CASSLVGTPTEAFF
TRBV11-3	CASSLSATQFF
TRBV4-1	CASSQDQIKQYF
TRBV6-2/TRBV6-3	CASRWTTAETQYF
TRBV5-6	CASSLVTSSYEQYF
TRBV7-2	CASSLGTGSYF
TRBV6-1	CASRDGKRGTDTQYF
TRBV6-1	CASSDFSNQPQHF
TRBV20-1	CSARDPGGSTEAFF
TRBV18	CASSPGQVKIGTEAFF
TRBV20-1	CSASAPSTDTQYF
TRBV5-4	CASGGQSEETQYF
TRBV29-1	CSADRLQETQYF
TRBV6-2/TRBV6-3	CASTQGRRRRETQYF
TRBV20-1	CSAPGLAGTDTQYF
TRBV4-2	CASSQEWGKEKLFF
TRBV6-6	CASSYYWEKWNQPQHF
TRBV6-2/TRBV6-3	CASRLTGNQPQHF
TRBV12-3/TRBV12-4	CASSPHLTFNYGYTF
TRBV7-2	CASSLDGLAPETQYF
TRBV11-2	CASSRDRVGETQYF
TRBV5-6	CASSPFWSGGANVLTF
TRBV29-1	CSVRRDTPRGGYTF
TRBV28	CASRPSRGPSGELFF
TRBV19	CASSRFAGLSGELFF
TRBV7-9	CASSLMRQGHEQFF
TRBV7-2	CASSSGPTGNEKLFF